The clone carrying this TCR beta chain was observed many times. Its target is not known. Reasons for excluding patients were uncontrolled infection, other autoimmune disease, pregnancy or lactation. The CDR3 has 13 amino acids. V lost 10 bases and J lost 3, with 15 bases in between. Germline values: CDR1 ENHRY, CDR2 SYGVKD. The data belong to a study of T cells in Graves' hyperthyroidism and ophthalmopathy. Study outcomes and limitations: A median around 6 months before onset, the model predicted ophthalmopathy. A model of 13 V-J pairs discriminated ophthalmopathy from stable hyperthyroidism. Clonotypes that were expanded in thyroid above 0.001 mostly appeared in blood too.

Researchers took RNA transcripts and amplified the TCR beta CDR3 regions from them. First-round RT-PCR targeting the TCR CDR3 was performed with the HTBI primer set. TCRdb re-called the multiplex PCR reads with MiXCR, one entry per CDR3 protein. The table shows about 590,000 distinct CDR3 sequences, with around a sixth occurring only once. The chain joins TRBV10-3 to TRBJ1-1, with a weak D call TRBD1 (6 bases). The sequence was collected from a woman in her twenties or thirties with Graves' hyperthyroidism. Material: blood. The CDR3 DNA follows: TGTGCCACTCAGGGGTCAGGGGACACTGAAGCTTTCTTT. Translated, it gives CATQGSGDTEAFF.